One sample yielded the 31 T cell receptor beta chains listed below, sequenced in a study of T cells after yellow fever vaccination. TCRdb re-analysed the 5' RACE reads in MiXCR, keeping a single row per CDR3 protein. The repertoire holds about 340,000 distinct CDR3 sequences, with approximately 4.2% as singletons. This specimen consisted of PBMCs, obtained 5 days after the yellow fever booster vaccination. Every receptor here comes from a man between 18 and 35 years old who received the YFV17D yellow fever vaccine.

This clonotype came up many times. The chain carries TRBV12-3 or TRBV12-4 and TRBJ1-5; D is possibly TRBD1 (6 bases). Trimming removed 4 bases at V and 6 bases at J, with 7 bases between. The CDR3 covers 12 residues. In nucleotides, the CDR3 is TGTGCCAGCAGTTCACAGGGTCAGCCCCAGCATTTT. This codes for CASSSQGQPQHF.

This clonotype was observed at least ten times. The J gene is TRBJ1-5, the V gene TRBV6-5, with D tentatively TRBD1 (6 bases). CDR1 and CDR2 from the germline V gene are MNHEY and SVGAGI. V lost 7 bases to trimming and J lost 1 base, with 23 bases between them. This CDR3 comprises 18 residues. The CDR3 DNA sequence: TGTGCCAGCAAGCCGAGGGCAGGGGACCGATTCAGCAATCAGCCCCAGCATTTT. It translates to CASKPRAGDRFSNQPQHF.

This clonotype has a count of ten or more. The rearrangement joins TRBV15 to TRBJ2-3, with TRBD1 matching over 12 bases. V was pared by 5 bases and J by 7 bases, with 7 bases of the junction left unmatched. CDR1 LNHNV and CDR2 YYDKDF come from the germline V gene (reference sequence). This CDR3 spans 15 amino acids. In DNA, the CDR3 is TGTGCCACCAGCGGGGGACAGGGGGCCGAGAATACGCAGTATTTT. Protein product: CATSGGQGAENTQYF.

This chain uses TRBV28 with TRBJ2-3; 9 nucleotides align to TRBD2. Losses at the gene ends were 8 bases for V and 0 bases for J; bases not matched to a gene: 6. Germline loops: CDR1 MDHEN, CDR2 SYDVKM. The CDR3 length is 15 residues. In DNA, the CDR3 is TGTGCCAGCCGCGGGGGGGCCGAGAGCACAGATACGCAGTATTTT. Residues: CASRGGAESTDTQYF.

Many counts were recorded for this clonotype. V gene TRBV7-9 combines with J gene TRBJ2-5, with 9 bases identical to TRBD2. J was trimmed by 5 bases and V by 5 bases; bases with no gene match: 12. The germline V gene encodes CDR1 SEHNR and CDR2 FQNEAQ (reference sequence). The CDR3 is 16 amino acids. Here the CDR3 DNA reads TGTGCCAGCAGCCCTCCTAGCGGGGCTAAGGAGGAGACCCAGTACTTC. Its translation is CASSPPSGAKEETQYF. Full variable domain (remainder filled in from reference TRBV7-9 and TRBJ2-5): DTGVSQNPRHKITKRGQNVTFRCDPISEHNRLYWYRQTLGQGPEFLTYFQNEAQLEKSRLLSDRFSAERPKGSFSTLEIQRTEQGDSAMYLCASSPPSGAKEETQYFGPGTRLLVL.

For this clonotype: It may be a read error: a sequence one base away is much more abundant. The rearrangement joins TRBV5-6 to TRBJ2-7, with D uncertain. The CDR3 is made up of 11 amino acids. The V and J ends lost 3 bases and 3 bases respectively, with 4 bases between them. Germline CDR1 SGHDT, CDR2 YYEEEE. The CDR3 DNA follows: TGTGCCAGCAGCTCCTACTACGAGCAGTACGTC. It translates to CASSSYYEQYV.

This clonotype was seen at least ten times. This rearrangement joins TRBV9 to TRBJ2-1; D tentatively reads TRBD1 or TRBD2 (6 bases each). V lost 2 bases to trimming and J lost 8 bases, with 14 bases between them. The CDR3 consists of 14 residues. Per the germline V gene, CDR1 is SGDLS and CDR2 is YYNGEE. The CDR3 nucleotides are TGTGCCAGCAGCGTCGCGGGGACAAGTGATGAGCAGTTCTTC. It translates to CASSVAGTSDEQFF. The variable domain in full, completed from reference TRBV9 and TRBJ2-1, reads DSGVTQTPKHLITATGQRVTLRCSPRSGDLSVYWYQQSLDQGLQFLIQYYNGEERAKGNILERFSAQQFPDLHSELNLSSLELGDSALYFCASSVAGTSDEQFFGPGTRLTVL.

In this sample, this clonotype turned up once. The chain is built from TRBV7-9 and TRBJ2-1; D is possibly TRBD1 (6 bases). From germline, CDR1 is SEHNR and CDR2 FQNEAQ (reference sequence). This CDR3 has 17 amino acids. Trimming removed 3 bases from V and 7 bases from J, with 22 bases in between. CDR3 in amino acids: CASSLVVNRDAWNEQFF. As DNA, the CDR3 is TGTGCCAGCAGCTTGGTCGTGAACAGGGATGCGTGGAATGAGCAGTTCTTC.

Here the CDR3 DNA reads TGTGCCAGCAGTGACGGGACAGGGGTATGGAATGAGCAGTTCTTC. Translation gives CASSDGTGVWNEQFF. This chain uses TRBV6-1 with TRBJ2-1, with 10 bases identical to TRBD1. CDR3 size: 15 residues. V shed 3 bases and J 7 bases; nucleotides not matched to a gene: 6. Germline-derived CDR1 and CDR2 are MNHNS and SASEGT.

This sequence joins TRBV7-9 and TRBJ2-2; 9 positions agree with TRBD2. Trimming cost V 3 bases and J 8 bases; bases outside gene matches: 4. The germline V gene encodes CDR1 SEHNR and CDR2 FQNEAQ (reference sequence). This CDR3 region has 14 residues. CDR3 in DNA: TGTGCCAGCAGCTTCCGGACTAGCGATGGGGAGCTGTTTTTT. It translates to CASSFRTSDGELFF. Combining the CDR3 with reference TRBV7-9 and TRBJ2-2 gives the whole variable domain DTGVSQNPRHKITKRGQNVTFRCDPISEHNRLYWYRQTLGQGPEFLTYFQNEAQLEKSRLLSDRFSAERPKGSFSTLEIQRTEQGDSAMYLCASSFRTSDGELFFGEGSRLTVL.

This clonotype was counted at least ten times. The genes are TRBV28 and TRBJ2-5, with D unclear. V lost 10 bases, J lost 5 bases, and 8 bases lay in between. This CDR3 comprises 10 residues. CDR1 is MDHEN and CDR2 is SYDVKM in the germline V gene. The CDR3 DNA reads TGTGCCACCTTCTGGGAGACCCAGTACTTC. Translated, it gives CATFWETQYF.

The sample holds a few counts of this clonotype. The chain carries TRBV4-1 and TRBJ1-5; D not certain. The CDR3 is made up of 14 amino acids. Germline V gene sequence: CDR1 MGHRA, CDR2 YSYEKL. Between the trimmed V and J ends, which lost 0 bases and 4 bases, there was a span of 7 bases. The CDR3 reads CASSQDGQNQPQHF. In nucleotides, the CDR3 is TGCGCCAGCAGCCAAGATGGTCAGAATCAGCCCCAGCATTTT.

This clonotype was observed many times. The chain combines TRBV18 with TRBJ1-6; D might be TRBD1 (5 bases). The length of the CDR3 is 13 residues. V lost 2 bases and J 8 bases, leaving 7 bases between the germline ends. Per the germline V gene, CDR1 is KGHSH and CDR2 is LQKENI. In DNA form, the CDR3 reads TGTGCCAGCTCACCAGGGGGGGATTCACCCCTCCACTTT. Encoded protein: CASSPGGDSPLHF.

This clonotype was seen a handful of times. The V call is TRBV6-5, the J call TRBJ2-7, with D perhaps TRBD1 or TRBD2 (5 bases each). Germline V gene data show CDR1 as MNHEY and CDR2 as SVGAGI. Trimming removed 4 bases at V and 2 bases at J, with 15 bases between. The CDR3 length is 15 residues. CDR3 residues: CASSSLGTAAYEQYF. As DNA, the CDR3 is TGTGCCAGCAGTTCCCTCGGGACCGCCGCCTACGAGCAGTACTTC.

In this sample, this clonotype turned up many times. As DNA, the CDR3 is TGTGCCAGCAGTTACTCGGGGGGAATGAACACTGAAGCTTTCTTT. The encoded protein is CASSYSGGMNTEAFF. V usage is TRBV6-5 and J usage is TRBJ1-1, with D perhaps matching TRBD1 (5 bases). Trimming took 0 bases from V and 0 from J, leaving 8 bases between them. CDR3 length: 15 amino acids. Per germline, CDR1 MNHEY and CDR2 SVGAGI.

On this clonotype: A clone one base away is much larger, so this may be a read error. The V gene is TRBV20-1, the J gene TRBJ1-1, with 10 bases matching TRBD1. CDR3 length equals 14 residues. Germline lookup yields CDR1 DFQATT and CDR2 SNEGSKA (reference sequence). The CDR3 bases are TGCAGTGCTAGAGCCCCGGGACAGGGGACTGTAGCTTTCTTT. Translation: CSARAPGQGTVAFF.

This clonotype was counted a few times. This rearrangement joins TRBV7-9 to TRBJ2-3; 9 bases align to TRBD1. The ends lost 5 bases at V and 3 bases at J; junction bases unmatched: 18. The CDR3 contains 19 residues. Germline V gene data show CDR1 as SEHNR and CDR2 as FQNEAQ (reference sequence). In DNA form, the CDR3 reads TGTGCCAGCAGCGGCGGGGGACAGGGCGGGATTTCGTGGACAGATACGCAGTATTTT. The encoded protein is CASSGGGQGGISWTDTQYF.

In this sample, this clonotype turned up many times. This chain joins TRBV25-1 and TRBJ2-1; D is unresolved. This CDR3 contains 12 residues. Trimming removed 6 bases from V and 10 bases from J, with 13 bases in between. Germline V gene sequence: CDR1 MGHDK, CDR2 SYGVNS. The CDR3 sequence is CASSRSRSEQFF. In nucleotides, the CDR3 is TGTGCCAGCAGCCGCTCGAGGTCGGAGCAGTTCTTC.

This clonotype appeared a single time. The chain couples TRBV5-4 to TRBJ1-6; tentative D call: TRBD1 (6 bases). V lost 3 bases, J lost 13 bases, and 20 bases lay in between. The CDR3 is 15 amino acids. Germline V CDR1 and CDR2: SGHNT, YYREEE (reference sequence). Written as DNA, the CDR3 is TGTGCCAGCAGCTCCCCTGAAATGACAGGCAAGCCCCTCCACTTT. It encodes CASSSPEMTGKPLHF.

This clonotype was detected a few times. The V gene is TRBV29-1, the J gene TRBJ2-7; D may correspond to TRBD1 or TRBD2 (5 bases each). Trimming shortened V by 1 base and J by 2 bases, and 9 bases separated the two germline ends. This CDR3 comprises 13 residues. CDR1 and CDR2 (germline): SQVTM, ANQGSEA. CDR3 sequence: CSVEGGATYEQYF. The CDR3 DNA reads as TGCAGCGTTGAAGGAGGGGCCACCTACGAGCAGTACTTC.

This clonotype has just a few counts. The rearrangement joins TRBV5-1 to TRBJ2-5, with 7 bases lining up with TRBD2. V shed 0 bases and J 5 bases; nucleotides not matched to a gene: 7. The CDR3 consists of 15 residues. Looked up from germline, CDR1 is SGHRS and CDR2 is YFSETQ. The CDR3 loop is CASSLVSGGGETQYF. The CDR3 nucleotides are TGCGCCAGCAGCTTGGTGTCGGGGGGAGGCGAGACCCAGTACTTC.

The sample holds many counts of this clonotype. The rearrangement uses TRBV6-4 and TRBJ2-3; 12 bases line up with TRBD2. J gave up 4 bases and V 4 bases, and 0 bases lay outside the gene matches. The germline V gene has CDR1 MRHNA and CDR2 SNTAGT. The length of the CDR3 is 14 residues. As DNA, the CDR3 is TGTGCCAGCAGTGCTAGCGGGGGGGCAGATACGCAGTATTTT. It yields the protein CASSASGGADTQYF.

The gene calls are TRBV7-9 and TRBJ2-6; 7 bases align to TRBD1. After removal of 5 bases from V and 0 bases from J, the junction contained 13 bases not matched to a gene. The CDR3 has 19 amino acids. Germline-derived CDR1 and CDR2 are SEHNR and FQNEAQ (reference sequence). The CDR3 spells CASSPPGQLLTSGANVLTF. CDR3 DNA sequence: TGTGCCAGCAGCCCCCCGGGACAGCTTCTGACCTCTGGGGCCAACGTCCTGACTTTC.

This clonotype was found a few times. This rearrangement joins TRBV24-1 to TRBJ2-7, with 7 bases identical to TRBD2. Germline V gene lookup returns CDR1 KGHDR and CDR2 SFDVKD. The J segment lost 6 bases and the V segment lost 4 bases, leaving 5 bases of the junction unmatched. The CDR3 sequence is 13 residues long. CDR3 sequence reads: CATSEGGRAEQYF. The CDR3 nucleotides read TGTGCCACCAGTGAGGGAGGGCGAGCCGAGCAGTACTTC.

This clonotype was found a few times. V usage is TRBV4-1 and J usage is TRBJ1-1; TRBD1 agrees at 7 bases. Germline assignment: CDR1 MGHRA and CDR2 YSYEKL. Trimming cost V 4 bases and J 1 base; bases outside gene matches: 6. This CDR3 comprises 15 residues. As DNA, the CDR3 is TGCGCCAGCAGCCCCCAGGGGGGGCCGAACACTGAAGCTTTCTTT. Its protein product is CASSPQGGPNTEAFF.

This clonotype was detected a few times. V usage is TRBV12-3 or TRBV12-4 and J usage is TRBJ2-1; TRBD2 aligns across 13 bases. V dropped 6 bases and J dropped 6; count of bases not matched to a gene: 8. The CDR3 has 16 residues. The CDR3 protein is CASSQITSGGANEQFF. As DNA, the CDR3 is TGTGCCAGCAGCCAAATCACTAGCGGGGGGGCCAATGAGCAGTTCTTC.

This clonotype appeared a few times. The genes are TRBV7-9 and TRBJ1-3; D unclear. The V end lost 1 base, the J end lost 1 base, and 8 bases lay between the germline ends. Germline loops: CDR1 SEHNR, CDR2 FQNEAQ (reference sequence). CDR3 length equals 15 residues. The CDR3 coding sequence is TGTGCCAGCAGCTTAGACTGGGTTTCTGGAAACACCATATATTTT. Translating it yields CASSLDWVSGNTIYF.

The rearrangement links TRBV7-9 to TRBJ1-5; unclear D gene. Germline lookup yields CDR1 SEHNR and CDR2 FQNEAQ (reference sequence). This CDR3 spans 14 amino acids. Trimming took off 5 bases at V and 4 bases at J, with 12 bases between the two ends. The CDR3 reads CASSPGPRNQPQHF. Here the CDR3 DNA reads TGTGCCAGCAGCCCCGGCCCACGGAATCAGCCCCAGCATTTT.

This clonotype was recorded at least ten times. The gene calls are TRBV20-1 and TRBJ2-7; D gene uncertain. Germline assignment: CDR1 DFQATT and CDR2 SNEGSKA (reference sequence). V gave up 0 bases and J gave up 5 bases, with 14 bases separating them. This CDR3 comprises 14 residues. The CDR3 nucleotides read TGCAGTGCTAGAGATCGAGTTATACTCGACGAGCAGTACTTC. It is translated as CSARDRVILDEQYF.

This clonotype was counted a few times. The J gene is TRBJ2-1, the V gene TRBV10-3; D not resolved. The CDR3 is 12 amino acids. CDR1 and CDR2 (germline): ENHRY, SYGVKD. V was shortened by 11 bases and J by 5 bases, with 13 bases between the two germline ends. Written as DNA, the CDR3 is TGTGCCTCTATGAGTCGGGACAATGAGCAGTTCTTC. As protein: CASMSRDNEQFF.

This clonotype was detected many times. The V and J genes are TRBV5-1 and TRBJ1-3; D is ambiguous. The length of the CDR3 is 15 residues. Germline V lookup: CDR1 SGHRS, CDR2 YFSETQ. Trimming took off 3 bases at V and 0 bases at J, with 10 bases between the two ends. The CDR3 DNA reads TGCGCCAGCAGCTGGACGGCCGACTCTGGAAACACCATATATTTT. It yields the protein CASSWTADSGNTIYF.